Listed below are T cell receptor beta chains from one sample, sequenced in a study of T-cell reconstitution after alpha-beta-depleted transplantation in children. TCRdb re-analysed the PCR reads in MiXCR, keeping a single row per CDR3 protein. The sample has approximately 300,000 distinct CDR3 sequences; around 7.3% are singletons. The sequencing here drew on peripheral blood, taken 360 days after TCRalphabeta/CD19-depleted stem cell transplant. The origin of the receptors is a female patient between 2 and 15 years old who had a stem cell transplant for Fanconi anemia, so the T cells may come from the graft donor. CDR3s leave out the opening cysteine and the closing phenylalanine or tryptophan.

TRBJ2-5 | TRBV5-1 | ASSFLLAGDKETQY
TRBJ2-3 | TRBV4-3 | ASSPRSGGAPTQY
TRBJ1-1 | TRBV5-1 | ASSGGTVNTEAF
TRBJ2-2 | TRBV29-1 | SVSPSTGELF
TRBJ2-1 | TRBV9 | ASSARRTSGGAKQF
TRBJ2-5 | TRBV7-9 | ASRQGGKETQY
TRBJ1-2 | TRBV2 | ASSSPDWDGYT
TRBJ1-2 | TRBV11-1 | ASSFSDFRTGADYGYT
TRBJ2-3 | TRBV9 | ASSGTSGGHTQY
TRBJ1-1 | TRBV11-2 | ASSPIRGPREGTEAF
TRBJ2-2 | TRBV15 | ATSRVRTGELF
TRBJ2-5 | TRBV6-2/TRBV6-3 | ASSYSRVVQETQY
TRBJ1-6 | TRBV6-6 | ASTLSYNSPLH
TRBJ2-7 | TRBV6-2/TRBV6-3 | ASSYSTSREQY
TRBJ2-3 | TRBV5-4 | ASSLDSGTDTQY
TRBJ2-1 | TRBV24-1 | ATRSSYNEQF
TRBJ2-5 | TRBV3-1 | ASSQEVRTRKGTQY
TRBJ2-5 | TRBV4-2 | ASSQVRSGEYQETQY
TRBJ2-3 | TRBV28 | ASHINPFASLLSGTDTQY
TRBJ1-4 | TRBV7-7 | ASSPSGTAEKLF
TRBJ2-3 | TRBV12-3/TRBV12-4 | ASSFRGELTDTQY
TRBJ1-1 | TRBV12-5 | ASGSGQGGTEAF
TRBJ2-5 | TRBV29-1 | SAEEETQY
TRBJ2-5 | TRBV3-1 | ASSRGPETQY
TRBJ2-1 | TRBV11-1 | ASRTSGRKDEQF
TRBJ1-3 | TRBV28 | ASSQGRNAGTIY